A selection of T cell receptor beta chains follows, all from one sample in a study of blood T cell repertoires in COVID-19. Clones were sequenced by immunoSEQ multiplex PCR, and TCRdb holds only the in-frame ones, with some missing. The table includes 150,000 to 200,000 clones, about 86% detected once. Sequencing used peripheral blood. The receptors originated from a woman aged 80 or over with acute or convalescent COVID-19. CDR3s include the opening cysteine and the closing phenylalanine or tryptophan. A D gene is named only where the DNA matches it firmly. Not every row has a clone size; where given, it reads once, few, many or a size class.

- TRBJ1-5 TRBD1 TRBV18 TGTGCCAGCTCACCACCGGCACAGGGGCAGAATCAGCCCCAGCATTTT CASSPPAQGQNQPQHF
- TRBJ2-1 - TRBV4-2 TGTGCCAGCAGCCAAGATGTGAGCTCCTACAATGAGCAGTTCTTC CASSQDVSSYNEQFF
- TRBJ1-2 TRBD1 TRBV6-5 TGTGCCAGCACCAGGGGGCAGATCTATGGCTACACCTTC CASTRGQIYGYTF
- TRBJ2-1 TRBD1 TRBV5-6 TGTGCCAGCAGCTTTAGGACAGGGGGTTGGAATGAGCAGTTCTTC CASSFRTGGWNEQFF
- TRBJ2-1 TRBD1 TRBV11-2 TGTGCCAGCAGCTTAGGACGGGACAGGGCGAATGAGCAGTTCTTC CASSLGRDRANEQFF
- TRBJ2-3 - TRBV19 TGTGCCAGTAGTATAGCACAGTACACAGATACGCAGTATTTT CASSIAQYTDTQYF
- TRBJ1-2 - TRBV9 TGTGCCAGCAGCGCTAGTGGTGGTGGCTACACCTTC CASSASGGGYTF
- TRBJ2-7 TRBD1 TRBV18 TGTGCCAGCTCACCGGACAGGAACTTGTACGAGCAGTACTTC CASSPDRNLYEQYF
- TRBJ1-2 - TRBV9 TGTGCCAGCAGAGCTGACAGTGACTATGGCTACACCTTC CASRADSDYGYTF
many TRBJ1-6 TRBD1 TRBV5-1 TGCGCCAGCAGCCCCTCTCCCGGACAGGGAAGTAATTCACCCCTCCACTTT CASSPSPGQGSNSPLHF
- TRBJ1-2 - TRBV10-3 TGTGCCATCAGTGGAGAGGGAATGTCGTCGCGGGGCTACACCTTC CAISGEGMSSRGYTF
- TRBJ2-7 TRBD2 TRBV28 TGTGCCAGCAGACGCACGGTGGGAGGGTCATACGAGCAGTACTTC CASRRTVGGSYEQYF
- TRBJ1-2 - TRBV4-3 TGCGCCAGCAGCCGCAATCGGGACTATGGCTACACCTTC CASSRNRDYGYTF
- TRBJ1-2 - TRBV5-1 TGCGCCAGCAGCTTGGCTACGAGGTTTGGGTATGGCTACACCTTC CASSLATRFGYGYTF
- TRBJ2-5 - TRBV10-3 TGTGCCATCAGTGAAAGTCTAGGCAAGACCCAGTACTTC CAISESLGKTQYF
once TRBJ2-1 TRBD2 TRBV7-3 TGTGCCAGCAGCCCACGACCCACCAGCAGACGGGGGGACTCCTACAATGAGCAGTTCTTC CASSPRPTSRRGDSYNEQFF
- TRBJ2-6 - TRBV4-2 TGTGCCAGCAGCCAAGAACCCCTGGGGCCAGGCTCTGGGGCCAACGTCCTGACTTTC CASSQEPLGPGSGANVLTF
- TRBJ1-2 - TRBV28 TGTGCCAGCAGTCAGGGTAACTATGGCTACACCTTC CASSQGNYGYTF
- TRBJ2-3 TRBD2 TRBV2 TGTGCCAGCAGCCTAGCGGCGGGGGGTACGCAGTATTTT CASSLAAGGTQYF
once TRBJ1-1 - TRBV10-1 TGCGCCAGCACCCAATCCATGAACACTGAAGCTTTCTTT CASTQSMNTEAFF
- TRBJ2-1 - TRBV5-1 TGCGCCAGCAGCTTGGAGGGGGTTGAGAATGAGCAGTTCTTC CASSLEGVENEQFF
- TRBJ2-5 TRBD1 TRBV5-1 TGCGCCAGCAGCCACACAGGGGAAGAGACCCAGTACTTC CASSHTGEETQYF
- TRBJ2-1 TRBD1 TRBV19 TGTGCCACCTTAGGGACAGGTTTCACAAGCTCCTACAATGAGCAGTTCTTC CATLGTGFTSSYNEQFF
- TRBJ2-7 - TRBV12-3/TRBV12-4 TGTGCCAGCAGTCTGACCGGGGAGCAGTACTTC CASSLTGEQYF
- TRBJ2-2 - TRBV6-5 TGTGCCAGCAGTTACTCGCGGAGGGCCGGGGAGCTGTTTTTT CASSYSRRAGELFF
once TRBJ2-1 - TRBV28 TGTGCCAGCAGTCTCAGCGGATTTAGGCTACCCAATGAGCAGTTCTTC CASSLSGFRLPNEQFF
- TRBJ2-1 - TRBV13 TGTGCCAGCAGGGCTTCGGTGGGGAGAAGGTCCTACAATGAGCAGTTCTTC CASRASVGRRSYNEQFF
- TRBJ2-1 - TRBV11-2 TGTGCCAGCAGCTCGAACTTCAATGAGCAGTTCTTC CASSSNFNEQFF
- TRBJ2-1 TRBD2 TRBV10-3 TGTGCCATCAGTGCCGGGAGGGCTAGGGATGAGCAGTTCTTC CAISAGRARDEQFF
- TRBJ2-7 - TRBV4-1 TGCGCCAGCAGCCAAGGTCGAGCCGGGGCCTACGAGCAGTACTTC CASSQGRAGAYEQYF
few TRBJ1-5 - TRBV24-1 TGTGCCACCAGTGATTTTCAGGGGATTGGGCCCCAGCATTTT CATSDFQGIGPQHF
- TRBJ2-2 - TRBV7-2 TGTGCCAGCAGCCCCCAGGGGCCGAACACCGGGGAGCTGTTTTTT CASSPQGPNTGELFF
few TRBJ1-3 TRBD1 TRBV5-6 TGTGCCAGCAGCTCGACCGGGACAGGGTTAAACACCATATATTTT CASSSTGTGLNTIYF
- TRBJ2-1 - TRBV19 TGTGCCAGTAGTATAGGAAACAGTTACAATGAGCAGTTCTTC CASSIGNSYNEQFF
- TRBJ2-2 TRBD1 TRBV10-3 TGTGCCATCAGTTCAGGGGGCGTGGGCACCGGGGAGCTGTTTTTT CAISSGGVGTGELFF
- TRBJ1-2 TRBD1 TRBV5-4 TGTGCCAGCAGCTCTCAGGGGGGAGAACGGGGTGGCTACACCTTC CASSSQGGERGGYTF
- TRBJ1-3 TRBD1 TRBV5-1 TGCGCCAGCAGTTACCCGGGACAGGATGGTGGCACCATATATTTT CASSYPGQDGGTIYF
- TRBJ2-1 TRBD2 TRBV28 TGTGCCAGCAGTTTTAGCGGGAGCCCTTACAATGAGCAGTTCTTC CASSFSGSPYNEQFF
- TRBJ2-7 - TRBV7-9 TGTGCCAGCAGCTTCTTGTCTAGCGATTTGAGGGAGCAGTACTTC CASSFLSSDLREQYF
- TRBJ1-5 TRBD1 TRBV5-8 TGTGCCAGCACAGGGACAGGGGGTCAGCCCCAGCATTTT CASTGTGGQPQHF
- TRBJ2-1 TRBD2 TRBV5-1 TGCGCCAGCAGCTGGTCAGCGGGAGTTCGAATAGGTGAGCAGTTCTTC CASSWSAGVRIGEQFF
- TRBJ1-1 - TRBV6-5 TGTGCCAGCAGTTACAGCCAGAACACTGAAGCTTTCTTT CASSYSQNTEAFF
- TRBJ2-7 TRBD2 TRBV7-9 TGTGCCAGCAGTGAACGGGGGGGCGACGAGCAGTACTTC CASSERGGDEQYF
- TRBJ2-5 TRBD1 TRBV5-8 TGTGCCAGCAGCTTGGTGGGGACAGGGCGGCGAGAGACCCAGTACTTC CASSLVGTGRRETQYF
- TRBJ2-2 TRBD1 TRBV19 TGTGCCAGTAGTTTTGACAGGGGCTACAGTACCGGGGAGCTGTTTTTT CASSFDRGYSTGELFF